The 19 T cell receptor beta chains below come from one sample, sequenced in a study of blood T cell repertoires in COVID-19. Sequenced by immunoSEQ multiplex PCR; TCRdb stores in-frame clones only, minus some. The table has about 200,000 clones, less than 90% seen once. The sequencing input was peripheral blood. The source of these receptors is a man in his forties with active or convalescent COVID-19.

On this clone: This sample also contains other DNA sequences that code for the same CDR3. The chain uses TRBV5-1 and TRBJ2-5; the match to TRBD2 covers 11 bases. After removal of 0 bases from V and 1 base from J, the junction contained 2 bases not matched to a gene. The V gene's germline CDR1 is SGHRS and CDR2 YFSETQ. CDR3 length equals 16 residues. The CDR3 sequence is CASSLVLAGGQETQYF. CDR3 coding DNA: TGCGCCAGCAGCTTGGTTCTAGCGGGGGGCCAAGAGACCCAGTACTTC.

The chain uses TRBV11-2 and TRBJ2-3, with 8 bases fitting TRBD2. CDR1 is SGHAT and CDR2 is FQNNGV in the germline V gene. The CDR3 has 16 residues. Trimming at V came to 0 bases and at J to 5 bases, leaving 7 bases not matched to a gene. CDR3 DNA sequence: TGTGCCAGCAGCTTAGATAACCTCGGGGGGGGAGATACGCAGTATTTT. Amino acid sequence: CASSLDNLGGGDTQYF.

This chain links TRBV29-1 with TRBJ2-3, with D possibly being TRBD2 (6 bases). The V and J ends lost 4 bases and 4 bases respectively, with 12 bases between them. The CDR3 consists of 13 residues. The germline CDR1 and CDR2 sequences are SQVTM and ANQGSEA. Written as DNA, the CDR3 is TGCAGCGTTGGGGGACTGGGTGCAGATACGCAGTATTTT. This codes for CSVGGLGADTQYF.

The CDR3 DNA is TGTGCCAGCAGCCCGGACAGGGCAGCCGGGGAGCTGTTTTTT. Translated: CASSPDRAAGELFF. The chain has TRBV6-5 and TRBJ2-2, with TRBD1 identical over 8 bases. V trimming: 6 bases; J trimming: 6 bases; junction bases outside the gene matches: 6. Germline CDR1 and CDR2: MNHEY and SVGAGI. The CDR3 extends over 14 amino acids.

The chain joins TRBV5-4 to TRBJ1-4, with D hard to call. The V end lost 1 base, the J end lost 8 bases, and 15 bases lay between the germline ends. CDR3 length: 15 residues. Germline loops: CDR1 SGHNT, CDR2 YYREEE (reference sequence). Here the CDR3 DNA reads TGTGCCAGCAGCTTGACGGGAGGAGTACGGGAAAAACTGTTTTTT. This gives the protein CASSLTGGVREKLFF.

The V call is TRBV18, the J call TRBJ2-5, with D perhaps TRBD1 (6 bases). The CDR3 is 15 amino acids. Germline assignment: CDR1 KGHSH and CDR2 LQKENI. V was pared by 5 bases and J by 0 bases, with 13 bases between. The CDR3: CASSGTNMYQETQYF. The CDR3 DNA reads TGTGCCAGCTCAGGGACAAACATGTACCAAGAGACCCAGTACTTC. The full variable domain, completed using reference TRBV18 and TRBJ2-5, is NAGVMQNPRHLVRRRGQEARLRCSPMKGHSHVYWYRQLPEEGLKFMVYLQKENIIDESGMPKERFSAEFPKEGPSILRIQQVVRGDSAAYFCASSGTNMYQETQYFGPGTRLLVL.

The rearrangement links TRBV20-1 to TRBJ2-5, with TRBD2 identical over 7 bases. V lost 3 bases to trimming and J lost 9 bases; unmatched junction nucleotides: 1. CDR3 size: 10 residues. Germline V gene lookup returns CDR1 DFQATT and CDR2 SNEGSKA (reference sequence). The CDR3 here is CSARGGAQYF. For the CDR3, the DNA is TGCAGTGCTAGGGGGGGGGCCCAGTACTTC.

This chain connects TRBV6-1 to TRBJ1-5, with D possibly being TRBD1 (5 bases). The CDR3 is 14 residues long. V was trimmed by 2 bases and J by 7 bases, leaving 12 bases between them. Germline loops: CDR1 MNHNS, CDR2 SASEGT. Here the CDR3 DNA reads TGTGCCAGCAGTGAAACAACAGGAAGACAGCCCCAGCATTTT. As protein: CASSETTGRQPQHF.

This clone was counted a few times. This chain uses TRBV19 with TRBJ2-3; TRBD2 is a possible D gene (6 bases). Deletions cut 6 bases from V and 2 bases from J, with 15 bases between. CDR3 length: 15 residues. The germline CDR1 and CDR2 sequences are LNHDA and SQIVND (reference sequence). The CDR3: CASRTGTLDTDTQYF. The CDR3 DNA follows: TGTGCCAGTAGAACCGGGACTCTAGACACAGATACGCAGTATTTT.

The chain employs TRBV2 and TRBJ2-7; weak D call: TRBD1 (5 bases). The V gene lost 3 bases and the J gene lost 3 bases, with 12 bases spanning the gap. Germline CDR1 is SNHLY and CDR2 is FYNNEI. CDR3 length: 14 amino acids. The CDR3 DNA sequence: TGTGCCAGCAGTGACGTGGCAGGGTACTACGAGCAGTACTTC. Translation: CASSDVAGYYEQYF. The full variable domain, with the rest looked up from reference TRBV2 and TRBJ2-7, is EPEVTQTPSHQVTQMGQEVILRCVPISNHLYFYWYRQILGQKVEFLVSFYNNEISEKSEIFDDQFSVERPDGSNFTLKIRSTKLEDSAMYFCASSDVAGYYEQYFGPGTRLTVT.

The genes are TRBV19 and TRBJ2-1; 10 positions match TRBD2. CDR1 and CDR2 from the germline V gene are LNHDA and SQIVND (reference sequence). The CDR3 covers 17 residues. Trimming took 0 bases from V and 8 from J; bases not matched to a gene: 10. CDR3: CASSIDPPSGSRHEQFF. The CDR3 DNA sequence: TGTGCCAGTAGTATAGATCCGCCTAGCGGGAGTCGCCATGAGCAGTTCTTC.

The chain couples TRBV2 to TRBJ1-1; 9 bases match TRBD1. Trimming removed 6 bases from V and 4 bases from J; junction bases left unmatched: 9. CDR1 is SNHLY, CDR2 FYNNEI, per germline. The CDR3 is 15 amino acids. CDR3 in amino acids: CASSSAATGGTEAFF. The CDR3, as DNA: TGTGCCAGCAGCTCTGCTGCGACAGGGGGCACTGAAGCTTTCTTT. Combining the CDR3 with reference TRBV2 and TRBJ1-1 gives the whole variable domain EPEVTQTPSHQVTQMGQEVILRCVPISNHLYFYWYRQILGQKVEFLVSFYNNEISEKSEIFDDQFSVERPDGSNFTLKIRSTKLEDSAMYFCASSSAATGGTEAFFGQGTRLTVV.

The chain combines TRBV2 with TRBJ1-1; TRBD1 matches 12 bases. Per germline, CDR1 SNHLY and CDR2 FYNNEI. V lost 7 bases to trimming and J lost 0 bases; unmatched junction nucleotides: 6. The CDR3 totals 16 residues. The CDR3 loop is CASKGGTGGLNTEAFF. CDR3 DNA: TGTGCCAGCAAAGGTGGGACAGGGGGCTTGAACACTGAAGCTTTCTTT.

This clone was found once. The V gene is TRBV6-6, the J gene TRBJ2-3; weak D call: TRBD2 (5 bases). V dropped 2 bases and J dropped 0 bases, with 9 bases sitting between them. This CDR3 has 15 amino acids. CDR1 and CDR2 (germline): MNHNY, SVGAGI (reference sequence). The CDR3 DNA follows: TGTGCCAGCAGTTACGAAGCGGCCAGCACAGATACGCAGTATTTT. The encoded protein is CASSYEAASTDTQYF.

V gene TRBV9 combines with J gene TRBJ2-3, with 10 bases fitting TRBD2. V shed 2 bases, J shed 6 bases, and the junction held 0 bases outside the gene matches. This CDR3 region has 13 residues. The germline V gene has CDR1 SGDLS and CDR2 YYNGEE. The CDR3 here is CASSVSGGDTQYF. In DNA, the CDR3 is TGTGCCAGCAGCGTTAGCGGGGGGGATACGCAGTATTTT.

This clone was observed a handful of times. This sequence joins TRBV12-3 or TRBV12-4 and TRBJ2-2, with D uncertain. The CDR3 is made up of 13 amino acids. The germline V and J ends were trimmed by 6 bases and 0 bases, with 5 bases remaining between them. The CDR3: CASSQTNTGELFF. The CDR3 DNA sequence: TGTGCCAGCAGCCAAACGAACACCGGGGAGCTGTTTTTT.

The CDR3 nucleotides are TGCGCCAGCAGCCTCCGTGAGGCGGGGGTTGGTTCACCCCTCCACTTT. Amino acid sequence: CASSLREAGVGSPLHF. This chain links TRBV4-1 with TRBJ1-6; TRBD1 is a possible D gene (5 bases). The CDR3 is 16 amino acids. Germline loops: CDR1 MGHRA, CDR2 YSYEKL. Trimming took off 4 bases at V and 9 bases at J, with 19 bases between the two ends.

The CDR3 DNA reads TGCGCCAGCAGCCCAGGACTAGGCACCACAGATACGCAGTATTTT. It codes for CASSPGLGTTDTQYF. The chain has TRBV5-1 and TRBJ2-3; TRBD2 agrees at 7 bases. Looked up from germline, CDR1 is SGHRS and CDR2 is YFSETQ. With 4 bases clipped from V and 2 bases from J, the junction kept 7 bases outside the gene matches. The CDR3 runs 15 residues.

Concerning this clone itself: This sample also contains other DNA sequences that code for the same CDR3. CDR3 region: CASSPDRNQPQHF. The CDR3 DNA sequence: TGCGCCAGCAGCCCTGACAGGAATCAGCCCCAGCATTTT. The chain joins TRBV5-1 to TRBJ1-5; D is perhaps TRBD1 (6 bases). Germline values: CDR1 SGHRS, CDR2 YFSETQ. The CDR3 has 13 amino acids. With 4 bases removed from V and 4 bases from J, the gap between germline ends came to 9 bases.